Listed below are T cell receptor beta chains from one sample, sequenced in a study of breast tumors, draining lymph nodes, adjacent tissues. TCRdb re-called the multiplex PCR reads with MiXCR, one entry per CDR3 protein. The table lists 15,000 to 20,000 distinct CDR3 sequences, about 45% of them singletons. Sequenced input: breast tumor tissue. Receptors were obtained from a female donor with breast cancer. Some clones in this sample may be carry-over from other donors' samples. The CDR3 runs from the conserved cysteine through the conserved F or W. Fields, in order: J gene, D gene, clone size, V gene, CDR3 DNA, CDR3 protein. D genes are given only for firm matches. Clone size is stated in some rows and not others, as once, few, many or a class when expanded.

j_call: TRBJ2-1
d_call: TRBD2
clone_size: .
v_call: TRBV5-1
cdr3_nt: TGCGCCAGCAGCTTGACGGGAGGGCCTGGCAATGAGCAGTTCTTC
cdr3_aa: CASSLTGGPGNEQFF

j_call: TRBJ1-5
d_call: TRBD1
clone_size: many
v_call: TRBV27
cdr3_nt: TGTGCCAGCAGTTTGTCCTTCCAACAGGGGGGCTGGCAGCCCCAGCATTTT
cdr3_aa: CASSLSFQQGGWQPQHF

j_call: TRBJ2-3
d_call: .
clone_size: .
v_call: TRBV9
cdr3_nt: TGTGCCAGCAGCGCAGGTCACCGAATCGCCAGCACAGATACGCAGTATTTT
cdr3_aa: CASSAGHRIASTDTQYF

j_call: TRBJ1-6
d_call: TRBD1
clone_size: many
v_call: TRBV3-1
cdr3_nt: TGTGCCAGCAGCGAGGGGGCTCCCAATTCACCCCTCCACTTT
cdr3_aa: CASSEGAPNSPLHF

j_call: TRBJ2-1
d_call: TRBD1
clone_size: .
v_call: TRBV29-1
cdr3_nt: TGCAGCGCCATAATCCCGGGACAGGGGGCCAATGAGCAGTTCTTC
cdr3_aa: CSAIIPGQGANEQFF

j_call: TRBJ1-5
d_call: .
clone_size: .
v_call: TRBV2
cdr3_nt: TGTGCCAGCAGTGCAATTTGGGGTAGGGCTCAGCCCCAGCATTTT
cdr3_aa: CASSAIWGRAQPQHF

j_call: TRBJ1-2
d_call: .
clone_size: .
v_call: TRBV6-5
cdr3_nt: TGTGCCAGCAGCGACAATGACTATGGCTACACCTTC
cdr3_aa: CASSDNDYGYTF

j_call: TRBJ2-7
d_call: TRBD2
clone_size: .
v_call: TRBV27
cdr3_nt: TGTGCCAGCAGCTCTAGGACTAGCGGGAGGGACACCTACGAGCAGTACTTC
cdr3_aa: CASSSRTSGRDTYEQYF

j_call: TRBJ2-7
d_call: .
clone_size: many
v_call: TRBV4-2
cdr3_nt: TGTGCCAGCAGCCGAGCCGGGACTCTCTACGAGCAGTACTTC
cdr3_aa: CASSRAGTLYEQYF

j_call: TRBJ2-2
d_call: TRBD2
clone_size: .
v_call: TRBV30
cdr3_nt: TGTGCCTGGAGCCCTAGCGGGTCCGGGGAGCTGTTTTTT
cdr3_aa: CAWSPSGSGELFF

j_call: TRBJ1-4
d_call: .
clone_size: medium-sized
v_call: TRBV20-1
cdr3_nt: TGCAGTGCTAGAGATCTCTATGATTGGCAGGCAACTAATGAAAAACTGTTTTTT
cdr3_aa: CSARDLYDWQATNEKLFF

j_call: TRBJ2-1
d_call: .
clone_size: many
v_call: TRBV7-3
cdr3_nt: TGTGCCAGCAGCTTAATTGGTTGGACGGGAGACAACAATGAGCAGTTCTTC
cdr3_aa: CASSLIGWTGDNNEQFF

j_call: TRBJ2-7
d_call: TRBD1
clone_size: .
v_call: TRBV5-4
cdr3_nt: TGTGCCAGCAGCCCGGACAGGGGCCCCTACGAGCAGTACTTC
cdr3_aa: CASSPDRGPYEQYF

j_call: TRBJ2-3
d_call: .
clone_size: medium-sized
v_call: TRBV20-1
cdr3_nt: TGCAGTGCTAGAGGGTTCTACGGTGGGATGGACACAGATACGCAGTATTTT
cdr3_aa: CSARGFYGGMDTDTQYF

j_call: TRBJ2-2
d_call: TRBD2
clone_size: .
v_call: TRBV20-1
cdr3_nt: TGCAGTGCTCGGACTAGCGGGAACACCGGGGAGCTGTTTTTT
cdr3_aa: CSARTSGNTGELFF

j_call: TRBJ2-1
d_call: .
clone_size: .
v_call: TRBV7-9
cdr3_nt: TGTGCCAGCAGCCTTGGGACTTTCAATGAGCAGTTCTTC
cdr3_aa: CASSLGTFNEQFF

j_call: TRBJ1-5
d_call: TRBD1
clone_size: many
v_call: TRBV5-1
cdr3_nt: TGCGCCAGCAGTTCAGGACAGGGCGACCAGCCCCAGCATTTT
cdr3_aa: CASSSGQGDQPQHF

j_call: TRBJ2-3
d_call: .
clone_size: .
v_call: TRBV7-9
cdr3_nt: TGTGCCAGCAGCTTAGTGGGCACAGATACGCAGTATTTT
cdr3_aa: CASSLVGTDTQYF

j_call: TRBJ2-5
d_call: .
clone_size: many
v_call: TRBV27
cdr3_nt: TGTGCCAGCAGTGACAGAGAGACCCAGTACTTC
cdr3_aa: CASSDRETQYF

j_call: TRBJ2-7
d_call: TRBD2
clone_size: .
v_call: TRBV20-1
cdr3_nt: TGCGATGCTAGGAGAATTGGGGGGGGGACCGAGCAGTACTTC
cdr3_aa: CDARRIGGGTEQYF

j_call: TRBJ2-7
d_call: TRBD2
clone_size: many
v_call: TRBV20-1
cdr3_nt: TGCAGTGCTAGCGGGACTAGCGGGAGTTCGTCCCCCTACGAGCAGTACTTC
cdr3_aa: CSASGTSGSSSPYEQYF

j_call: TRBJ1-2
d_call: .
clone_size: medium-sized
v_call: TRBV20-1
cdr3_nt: TGCAGTGCTAGAGCAGGGACCTATGGCTACACCTTC
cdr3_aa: CSARAGTYGYTF

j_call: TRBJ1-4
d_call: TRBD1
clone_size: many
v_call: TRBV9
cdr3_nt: TGTGCCAGCAGCGTAAGACAGGGGAATGAAAAACTGTTTTTT
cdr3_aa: CASSVRQGNEKLFF

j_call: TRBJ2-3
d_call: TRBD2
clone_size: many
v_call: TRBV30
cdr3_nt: TGTGCCTGGAGTGCGGGACTAGCGAGCACAGATACGCAGTATTTT
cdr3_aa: CAWSAGLASTDTQYF

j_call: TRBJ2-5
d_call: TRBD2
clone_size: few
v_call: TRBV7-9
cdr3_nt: TGTGCCAGCAGCTCTCTAGCGGGAGGGCGTGAGACCCAGTACTTC
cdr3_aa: CASSSLAGGRETQYF

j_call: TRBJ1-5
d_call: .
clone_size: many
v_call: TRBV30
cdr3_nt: TGTGCCTGGAGCCACGGACAGTCCGGTCAGCCCCAGCATTTT
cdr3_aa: CAWSHGQSGQPQHF

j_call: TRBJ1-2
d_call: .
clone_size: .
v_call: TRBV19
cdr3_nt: TGTGCCAGTATTAACAGCCGTCACGACTATGGCTACACCTTC
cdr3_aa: CASINSRHDYGYTF

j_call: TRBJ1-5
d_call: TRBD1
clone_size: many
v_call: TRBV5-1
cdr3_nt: TGCGCCAGCAGCGAAGGGGGCGAGGGTCAGCCCCAGCATTTT
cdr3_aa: CASSEGGEGQPQHF

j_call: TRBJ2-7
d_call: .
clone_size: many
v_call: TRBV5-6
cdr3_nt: TGTGCCAGCAGCTTGCAGGACTTCACCTACGAGCAGTACTTC
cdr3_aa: CASSLQDFTYEQYF

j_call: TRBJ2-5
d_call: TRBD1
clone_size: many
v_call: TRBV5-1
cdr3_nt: TGCGCCAGCAGCCGGGGACAGGCCCAAGACACCCAGTACTTC
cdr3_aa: CASSRGQAQDTQYF

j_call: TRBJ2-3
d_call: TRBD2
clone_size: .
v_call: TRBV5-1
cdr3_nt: TGCGCCAGCAGCTTAGCCGGACTAGCGGGAGGAACAGATACGCAGTATTTT
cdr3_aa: CASSLAGLAGGTDTQYF

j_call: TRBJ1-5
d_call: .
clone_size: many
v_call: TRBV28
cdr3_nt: TGTGCCAGCAGTTTTGGGGGTAAAGGCAATCAGCCCCAGCATTTT
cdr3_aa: CASSFGGKGNQPQHF

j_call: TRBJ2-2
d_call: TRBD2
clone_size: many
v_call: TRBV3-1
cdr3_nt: TGTGCCAGCAGCCAAGATGGACTAGCGGGAGATCGGGGCACCGGGGAGCTGTTTTTT
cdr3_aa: CASSQDGLAGDRGTGELFF

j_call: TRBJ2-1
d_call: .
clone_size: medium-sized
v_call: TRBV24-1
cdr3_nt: TGTGCCACCAGTGAGCGTTTCAATGAGCAGTTCTTC
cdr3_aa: CATSERFNEQFF

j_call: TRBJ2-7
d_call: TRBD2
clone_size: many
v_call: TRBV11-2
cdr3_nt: TGTGCCAGCAGCCCTACCTCTAGCGGGAGGGGCGAGCAGTACTTC
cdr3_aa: CASSPTSSGRGEQYF

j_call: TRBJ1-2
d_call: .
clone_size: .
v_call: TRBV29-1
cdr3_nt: TGCAGCGTTCTAGGTCATAACTATGGCTACACCTTC
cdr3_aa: CSVLGHNYGYTF

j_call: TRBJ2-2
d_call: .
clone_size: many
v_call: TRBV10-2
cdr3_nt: TGCGCCAGCAGTGATCAGAACACCGGGGAGCTGTTTTTT
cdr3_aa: CASSDQNTGELFF

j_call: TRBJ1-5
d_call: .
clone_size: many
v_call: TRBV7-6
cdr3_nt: TGTGCCAGCAGCTTAACAGAAGACCAGCCCCAGCATTTT
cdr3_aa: CASSLTEDQPQHF

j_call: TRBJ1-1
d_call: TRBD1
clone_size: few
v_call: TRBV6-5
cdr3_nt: TGTGCCAGCAGTTACACAGGGGCTGGGAACACTGAAGCTTTCTTT
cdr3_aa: CASSYTGAGNTEAFF

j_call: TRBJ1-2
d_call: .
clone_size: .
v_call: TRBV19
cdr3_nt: TGTGCCAGTAGTACTTACACCGGGCCGACGAAAGGCTACACCTTC
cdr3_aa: CASSTYTGPTKGYTF

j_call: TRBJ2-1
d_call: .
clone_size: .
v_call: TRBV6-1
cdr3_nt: TGTGCCAACAGTCTGGAAAATGAGCAGTTCTTC
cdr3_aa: CANSLENEQFF

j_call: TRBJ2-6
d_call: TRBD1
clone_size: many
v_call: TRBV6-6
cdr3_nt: TGTGCCAGCACTCTCGGGACAGTCTCTGGGGCCAACGTCCTGACTTTC
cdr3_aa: CASTLGTVSGANVLTF

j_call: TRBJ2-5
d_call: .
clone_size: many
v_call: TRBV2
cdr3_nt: TGTGCCAGCAGTGAAGAGGATTTGGAGACCCAGTACTTC
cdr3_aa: CASSEEDLETQYF

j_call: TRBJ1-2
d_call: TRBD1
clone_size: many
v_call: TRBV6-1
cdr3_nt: TGTGCCAGCAGTGCCGGAGGGACAGGGGGGATCTATGGCTACACCTTC
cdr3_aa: CASSAGGTGGIYGYTF

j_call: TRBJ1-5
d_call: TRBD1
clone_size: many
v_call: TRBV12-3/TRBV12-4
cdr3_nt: TGTGCCAGCAGTTTCCGGGACAGGGGGCGCAATCAGCCCCAGCATTTT
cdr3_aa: CASSFRDRGRNQPQHF

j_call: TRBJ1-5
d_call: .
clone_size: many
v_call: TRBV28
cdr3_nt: TGTGCCAGCAGTTTACGGGCAGGGATGGGTCAGCCCCAGCATTTT
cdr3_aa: CASSLRAGMGQPQHF

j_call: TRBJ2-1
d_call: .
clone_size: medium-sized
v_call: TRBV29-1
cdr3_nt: TGCAGCGTATACCCCGGGGCGTACAATGAGCAGTTCTTC
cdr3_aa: CSVYPGAYNEQFF

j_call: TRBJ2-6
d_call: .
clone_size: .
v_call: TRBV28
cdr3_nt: TGTGCCAGCAGTACCCAGACAGGCTCTGGGGCCAACGTCCTGACTTTC
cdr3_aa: CASSTQTGSGANVLTF

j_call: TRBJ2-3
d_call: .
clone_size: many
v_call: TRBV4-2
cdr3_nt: TGTGCCAGCAGCCAAGATTGGAGTTCTAGCGGCACAGATACGCAGTATTTT
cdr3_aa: CASSQDWSSSGTDTQYF

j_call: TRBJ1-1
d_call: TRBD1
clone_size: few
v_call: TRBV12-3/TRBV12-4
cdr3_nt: TGTGCCAGCAGTTACAGGGGCCGGAACACTGAAGCTTTCTTT
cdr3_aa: CASSYRGRNTEAFF

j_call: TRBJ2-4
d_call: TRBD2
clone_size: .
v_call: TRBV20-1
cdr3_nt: TGCAGTGCTCCACTAAGCGGGAGGGCAAAAAACATTCAGTACTTC
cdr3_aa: CSAPLSGRAKNIQYF

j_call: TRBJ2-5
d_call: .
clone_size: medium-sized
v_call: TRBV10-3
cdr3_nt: TGTGCCATCAGTGACGGGTACCAAGAGACCCAGTACTTC
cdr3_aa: CAISDGYQETQYF